A selection of T cell receptor beta chains follows, all from one sample in a study of blood T cell repertoires in COVID-19. Profiling relied on immunoSEQ multiplex PCR, and the TCRdb table lists in-frame clones only, not all of them. Here the sample spans around 29,000 clones, around nine tenths being singletons. Sequenced material: peripheral blood. Source of these receptors: a human donor with active COVID-19. The donor label of this sample is uncertain. CDR3s include the opening cysteine and the closing phenylalanine or tryptophan. Fields, in order: clone size, V gene, J gene, D gene, CDR3 length, CDR3 protein, CDR3 DNA. A D gene is named only where the DNA matches it firmly. For some rows the clone size is stated as once, few or many, or as a class when expanded; others skip it.

>NA|TRBV7-8|TRBJ2-7|NA|16
CASSPSRTRVGHEQYF
TGTGCCAGCAGCCCCTCTCGGACGAGGGTAGGCCACGAGCAGTACTTC
>NA|TRBV20-1|TRBJ2-4|TRBD2|17
CSASWGGIRIAKNIQYF
TGCAGTGCTAGTTGGGGGGGGATTAGAATAGCCAAAAACATTCAGTACTTC
>NA|TRBV12-3/TRBV12-4|TRBJ2-1|NA|13
CASSRDSPNEQFF
TGTGCCAGCAGCCGCGACAGCCCCAATGAGCAGTTCTTC
>NA|TRBV11-2|TRBJ2-1|TRBD1|13
CASSLRGNNEQFF
TGTGCCAGCAGTCTCAGGGGGAACAATGAGCAGTTCTTC
>NA|TRBV28|TRBJ1-5|TRBD1|16
CASEFPVGTGVSAQHF
TGTGCCAGCGAATTCCCGGTAGGGACAGGGGTATCAGCCCAGCATTTT
>NA|TRBV7-2|TRBJ2-1|TRBD2|16
CASSLISSGGLNEQFF
TGTGCCAGCAGCTTAATTTCTAGCGGGGGGCTTAATGAGCAGTTCTTC
>NA|TRBV19|TRBJ1-1|TRBD1|11
CASSGTAEAFF
TGTGCCAGTAGTGGGACAGCTGAAGCTTTCTTT
>NA|TRBV14|TRBJ2-5|NA|11
CASSRGETQYF
TGTGCCAGCAGCAGAGGAGAGACCCAGTACTTC
>NA|TRBV5-1|TRBJ2-3|NA|13
CASSLGGKDTQYF
TGCGCCAGCAGCTTAGGCGGGAAAGATACGCAGTATTTT
>NA|TRBV19|TRBJ2-7|NA|15
CASSRAGDNLYEQYF
TGTGCCAGTAGTAGGGCAGGGGATAATCTCTACGAGCAGTACTTC
>NA|TRBV9|TRBJ1-5|TRBD1|16
CASSVVADRHNQPQHF
TGTGCCAGCAGCGTAGTGGCGGACAGGCACAATCAGCCCCAGCATTTT
>NA|TRBV28|TRBJ1-2|NA|12
CASTPTDYGYTF
TGTGCCAGCACCCCTACTGACTATGGCTACACCTTC
>NA|TRBV19|TRBJ1-5|NA|14
CASSPDNFNQPQHF
TGTGCCAGTAGTCCGGACAATTTTAATCAGCCCCAGCATTTT
>NA|TRBV12-3/TRBV12-4|TRBJ1-1|NA|11
CASTAQGKAFF
TGTGCCAGCACCGCGCAGGGGAAAGCTTTCTTT
>NA|TRBV19|TRBJ1-2|NA|13
CASSTTSLYGYTF
TGTGCCAGTAGTACCACTAGCCTCTATGGCTACACCTTC
>NA|TRBV7-9|TRBJ1-1|NA|13
CASKYTMNTEAFF
TGTGCCAGCAAGTACACTATGAACACTGAAGCTTTCTTT
>once|TRBV7-2|TRBJ2-7|TRBD2|16
CASSLVASGDSYEQYF
TGTGCCAGCAGCTTAGTCGCTAGCGGGGACTCCTACGAGCAGTACTTC
>NA|TRBV6-5|TRBJ2-3|TRBD2|16
CASSYSPGGVADTQYF
TGTGCCAGCAGTTACTCCCCGGGGGGGGTGGCAGATACGCAGTATTTT
>NA|TRBV6-1|TRBJ2-7|NA|14
CASSEARGANEQYF
TGTGCCAGCAGTGAAGCTCGGGGGGCAAACGAGCAGTACTTC
>few|TRBV9|TRBJ1-6|NA|13
CASSTTGNSPLHF
TGTGCCAGCAGCACCACCGGGAATTCACCCCTCCACTTT
>NA|TRBV10-2|TRBJ2-7|TRBD1|15
CASSEYQGVSYEQYF
TGCGCCAGCAGTGAGTACCAGGGGGTTTCCTACGAGCAGTACTTC
>NA|TRBV6-1|TRBJ2-7|TRBD2|16
CASSDYSGGTTYEQYF
TGTGCCAGCAGTGACTATAGCGGGGGGACCACCTACGAGCAGTACTTC
>NA|TRBV3-1/TRBV3-2|TRBJ1-2|TRBD1|18
CASSQDRDRGTFHYGYTF
TGTGCCAGCAGCCAAGACAGGGACAGGGGCACTTTCCACTATGGCTACACCTTC
>NA|TRBV2|TRBJ2-3|NA|13
CASSGGRTDTQYF
TGTGCCAGCAGTGGGGGGCGCACAGATACGCAGTATTTT
>NA|TRBV6-4|TRBJ2-3|TRBD2|15
CASSASGTTSDTQYF
TGTGCCAGCAGTGCGAGCGGGACTACATCAGATACGCAGTATTTT
>NA|TRBV7-3|TRBJ2-5|NA|16
CASSLAGRGSKETQYF
TGTGCCAGCAGCTTAGCGGGTCGGGGGAGTAAAGAGACCCAGTACTTC
>NA|TRBV6-5|TRBJ1-2|NA|13
CASSLDRIYGYTF
TGTGCCAGCAGTTTAGACAGGATCTATGGCTACACCTTC
>NA|TRBV7-4|TRBJ1-2|TRBD1|18
CASSLVRTGGGRSYGYTF
TGTGCCAGCAGCTTAGTCCGGACAGGGGGCGGCCGCTCCTATGGCTACACCTTC
>NA|TRBV6-5|TRBJ2-1|TRBD2|13
CASTGGVVNEQFF
TGTGCCAGCACGGGGGGGGTTGTCAATGAGCAGTTCTTC
>NA|TRBV23-1|TRBJ2-7|NA|14
CASSPNPVSYEQYF
TGCGCCAGCAGCCCCAACCCAGTTTCCTACGAGCAGTACTTC
>NA|TRBV2|TRBJ1-1|TRBD1|11
CASSGQGKAFF
TGTGCCAGCAGTGGACAGGGGAAAGCTTTCTTT
>NA|TRBV6-6|TRBJ2-6|NA|16
CASNENPGAGANVLTF
TGTGCCAGCAACGAAAATCCAGGGGCTGGGGCCAACGTCCTGACTTTC
>NA|TRBV6-5|TRBJ1-1|NA|13
CASLRWESPKAFF
TGTGCCAGCCTTCGATGGGAGAGTCCCAAAGCTTTCTTT
>NA|TRBV9|TRBJ2-1|TRBD2|15
CASSVEAGVYNEQFF
TGTGCCAGCAGCGTAGAAGCGGGGGTATACAATGAGCAGTTCTTC
>NA|TRBV4-1|TRBJ2-1|TRBD2|16
CASSQVAGGPYNEQFF
TGCGCCAGCAGCCAAGTGGCGGGGGGGCCCTACAATGAGCAGTTCTTC
>few|TRBV11-2|TRBJ1-1|NA|15
CASSLSSQTGTEAFF
TGTGCCAGCAGCTTATCGAGCCAGACAGGCACCGAAGCTTTCTTT
>NA|TRBV7-3|TRBJ2-5|TRBD1|13
CASSPDRGETQYF
TGTGCCAGCAGCCCTGACAGGGGAGAGACCCAGTACTTC
>once|TRBV10-2|TRBJ1-4|NA|13
CASSKGVNEKLFF
TGCGCCAGCAGTAAAGGGGTAAATGAAAAACTGTTTTTT
>NA|TRBV5-1|TRBJ2-3|NA|17
CASSLAGGGTYTDTQYF
TGCGCCAGCAGCTTGGCCGGAGGTGGAACGTACACAGATACGCAGTATTTT
>NA|TRBV14|TRBJ2-2|NA|15
CASSQGLGDTWELFF
TGTGCCAGCAGCCAAGGATTGGGGGACACATGGGAGCTGTTTTTT
>NA|TRBV15|TRBJ2-1|TRBD1|16
CATSRDRDSSYNEQFF
TGTGCCACCAGCAGAGACAGGGACAGCTCCTACAATGAGCAGTTCTTC
>NA|TRBV4-3|TRBJ1-1|NA|17
CASSPNAATTMNTEAFF
TGCGCCAGCAGCCCCAATGCGGCTACCACCATGAACACTGAAGCTTTCTTT
>NA|TRBV3-1/TRBV3-2|TRBJ1-1|NA|13
CATTPGGETEAFF
TGTGCCACCACCCCCGGGGGAGAGACTGAAGCTTTCTTT
>NA|TRBV5-1|TRBJ2-3|NA|13
CASSTGRTDTQYF
TGCGCCAGCAGCACAGGGAGAACAGATACGCAGTATTTT
>NA|TRBV7-2|TRBJ1-1|NA|12
CASSVQVTEAFF
TGTGCCAGCAGCGTCCAGGTGACTGAAGCTTTCTTT